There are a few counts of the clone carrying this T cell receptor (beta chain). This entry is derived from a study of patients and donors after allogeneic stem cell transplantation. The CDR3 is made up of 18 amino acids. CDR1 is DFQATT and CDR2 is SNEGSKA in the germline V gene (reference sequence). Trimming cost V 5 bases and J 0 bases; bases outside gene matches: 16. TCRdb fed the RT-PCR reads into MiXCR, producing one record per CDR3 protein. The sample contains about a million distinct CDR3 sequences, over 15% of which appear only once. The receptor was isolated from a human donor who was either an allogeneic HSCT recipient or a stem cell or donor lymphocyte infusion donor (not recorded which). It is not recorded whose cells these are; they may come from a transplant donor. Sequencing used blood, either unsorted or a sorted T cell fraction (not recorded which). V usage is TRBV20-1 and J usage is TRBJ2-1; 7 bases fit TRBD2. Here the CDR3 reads CSADPAPGGGSSYNEQFF. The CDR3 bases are TGCAGTGCTGACCCCGCTCCCGGCGGCGGGAGCTCCTACAATGAGCAGTTCTTC.